Sequencing of this T cell receptor beta chain was carried out in a study of blood T cell repertoires in COVID-19. Study overall: Both acute and convalescent COVID-19 samples were obtained from the United States, Italy and Spain. Sources were T cells, B-cell-depleted T cells, or PBMCs; the material itself was cDNA or gDNA.

With 5 bases removed from V and 6 bases from J, the gap between germline ends came to 11 bases. This CDR3 is built from 13 residues. The germline CDR1 and CDR2 sequences are SGHDN and FVKESK. Under the authors' procedure: For nucleated cells, counts were estimated from reference gene primer amplification. The protocol was immunoSEQ multiplex PCR, while the TCRdb copy is restricted to in-frame clones and leaves out a portion. Clone size and the V and J calls come from that table; the DNA yielded D and trimming. The sample contains about 22,000 clones, more than 90% of which appear only once. V and J are TRBV14 and TRBJ2-1; D remains ambiguous. This TCR came from an older woman with active COVID-19. The sequenced material came from peripheral blood. The CDR3 sequence: CASSRLWPNEQFF. Written as DNA, the CDR3 is TGTGCCAGCAGCAGATTGTGGCCCAATGAGCAGTTCTTC.